This T cell receptor (beta chain) was observed in a study of blood T cell repertoires in COVID-19. Using immunoSEQ multiplex PCR, the repertoire was profiled, and TCRdb retains in-frame clones only, with some absent. The sample lists 250,000 to 350,000 clones; around 89% were seen once. This clone was observed once. Germline CDR1 is SGHDT and CDR2 is YYEEEE. This CDR3 region has 15 residues. V dropped 0 bases and J dropped 5; count of bases not matched to a gene: 3. This sequence was found in a woman aged 45-65 years with COVID-19, enrolled during active disease. Sequencing was carried out using peripheral blood. The V gene is TRBV5-6, the J gene TRBJ2-3, with 10 bases matching TRBD2. The CDR3 sequence is CASSLAGTSVDTQYF. CDR3 sequence (DNA): TGTGCCAGCAGCTTGGCCGGGACTAGCGTAGATACGCAGTATTTT.